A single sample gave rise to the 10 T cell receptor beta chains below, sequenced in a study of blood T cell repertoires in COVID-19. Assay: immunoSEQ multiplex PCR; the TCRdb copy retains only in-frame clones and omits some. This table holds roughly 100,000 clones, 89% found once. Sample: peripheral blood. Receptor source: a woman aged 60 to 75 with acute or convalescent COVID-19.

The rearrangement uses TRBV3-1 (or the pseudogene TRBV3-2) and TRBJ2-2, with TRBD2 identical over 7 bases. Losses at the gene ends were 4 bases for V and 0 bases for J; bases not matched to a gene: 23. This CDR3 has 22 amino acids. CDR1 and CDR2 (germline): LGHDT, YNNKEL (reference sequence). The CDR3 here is CASSPRWALAVTTSANTGELFF. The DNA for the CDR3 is TGTGCCAGCAGCCCCCGTTGGGCCCTAGCGGTAACAACAAGTGCGAACACCGGGGAGCTGTTTTTT.

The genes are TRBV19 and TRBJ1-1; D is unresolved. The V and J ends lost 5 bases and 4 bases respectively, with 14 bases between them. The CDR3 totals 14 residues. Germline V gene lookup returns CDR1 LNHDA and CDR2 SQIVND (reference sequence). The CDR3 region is CASSPPDISTEAFF. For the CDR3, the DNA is TGTGCCAGTAGTCCCCCCGACATTTCCACTGAAGCTTTCTTT.

CDR3 loop: CASSDGTGGPYNEQFF. CDR3 sequence (DNA): TGTGCCAGCAGTGATGGAACGGGAGGGCCTTACAATGAGCAGTTCTTC. This chain joins TRBV2 and TRBJ2-1, with 8 nucleotides matching TRBD2. V was pared by 3 bases and J by 4 bases, with 8 bases of the junction left unmatched. This CDR3 region has 16 residues. Germline values: CDR1 SNHLY, CDR2 FYNNEI.

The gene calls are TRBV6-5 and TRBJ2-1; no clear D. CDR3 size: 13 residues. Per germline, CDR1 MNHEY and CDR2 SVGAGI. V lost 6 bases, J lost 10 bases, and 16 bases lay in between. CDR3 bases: TGTGCCAGCAGACCCCCCCCGAGTCGCGAGCAGTTCTTC. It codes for CASRPPPSREQFF.

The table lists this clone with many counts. CDR3 sequence: CASSRGQGNTEAFF. The DNA for the CDR3 is TGTGCCAGCAGCCGGGGACAGGGCAACACTGAAGCTTTCTTT. V gene TRBV5-5 combines with J gene TRBJ1-1, with 9 positions matching TRBD1. Trimming at V came to 4 bases and at J to 2 bases, leaving 3 bases not matched to a gene. The CDR3 contains 14 residues. Germline CDR1 reads SGHKS; CDR2 reads YYEKEE (reference sequence).

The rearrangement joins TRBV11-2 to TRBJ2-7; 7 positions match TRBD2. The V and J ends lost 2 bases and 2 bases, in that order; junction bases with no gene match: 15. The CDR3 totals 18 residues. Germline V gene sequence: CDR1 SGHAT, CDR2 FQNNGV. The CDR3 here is CASSLQYFRGEPPYEQYF. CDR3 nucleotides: TGTGCCAGCAGCTTACAATACTTCCGGGGGGAGCCCCCCTACGAGCAGTACTTC.

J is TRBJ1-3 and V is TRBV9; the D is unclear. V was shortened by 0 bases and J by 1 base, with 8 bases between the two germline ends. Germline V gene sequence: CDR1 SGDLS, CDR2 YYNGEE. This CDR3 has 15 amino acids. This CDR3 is CASSVDEGSGNTIYF. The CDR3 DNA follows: TGTGCCAGCAGCGTAGATGAGGGTTCTGGAAACACCATATATTTT.

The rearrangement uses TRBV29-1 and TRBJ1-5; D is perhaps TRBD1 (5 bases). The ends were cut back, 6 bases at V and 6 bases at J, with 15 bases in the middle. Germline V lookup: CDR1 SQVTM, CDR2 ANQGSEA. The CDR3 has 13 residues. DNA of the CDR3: TGCAGCGTCGTCCAGGGCCGAAGTCAGCCCCAGCATTTT. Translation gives CSVVQGRSQPQHF.

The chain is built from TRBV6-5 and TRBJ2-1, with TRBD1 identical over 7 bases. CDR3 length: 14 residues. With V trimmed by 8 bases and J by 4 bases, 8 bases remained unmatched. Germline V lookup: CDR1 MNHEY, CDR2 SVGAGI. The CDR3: CASASGTAYNEQFF. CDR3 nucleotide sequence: TGTGCCAGCGCATCCGGGACAGCATACAATGAGCAGTTCTTC.

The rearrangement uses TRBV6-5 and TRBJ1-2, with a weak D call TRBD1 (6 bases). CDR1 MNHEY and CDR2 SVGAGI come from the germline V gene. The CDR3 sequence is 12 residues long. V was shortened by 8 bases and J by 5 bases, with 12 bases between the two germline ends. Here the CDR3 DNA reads TGTGCCAGCGGGCAGGGGATTTATGGCTACACCTTC. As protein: CASGQGIYGYTF.